This T cell receptor beta chain is from a study of blood T cell repertoires in COVID-19. Study-level background: Specimens from acute and convalescent COVID-19 originated in the United States, Italy and Spain. T cells, B-cell-depleted T cells, or PBMCs provided the cDNA or gDNA that served as material.

CDR3 length: 14 amino acids. V was pared by 5 bases and J by 5 bases, with 9 bases of the junction left unmatched. Per the germline V gene, CDR1 is SQVTM and CDR2 is ANQGSEA. Original processing methods: Using reference gene primer amplification, nucleated cell counts were estimated. Produced via immunoSEQ multiplex PCR; TCRdb's table is partial and in-frame only. The V and J calls and clone size come from that table; D and trimming were worked out from the DNA. Seen here are about half a million clones, 70% to 90% observed once, and the top ten hold 3.2%. The clonotype originates from a human donor in a cohort sampled during active COVID-19. The chain has TRBV29-1 and TRBJ1-1; TRBD1 matches at 9 bases. The sample consisted of peripheral blood. CDR3 sequence (DNA): TGCAGCGTTACTCGGGACAGGGTGGTAACTGAAGCTTTCTTT. This encodes CSVTRDRVVTEAFF.